Each of the 21 T cell receptor beta chains below was sequenced from the same sample in a study of blood T cell repertoires in COVID-19. Profiling relied on immunoSEQ multiplex PCR, and the TCRdb table lists in-frame clones only, not all of them. The sample has about 140,000 clones; 85% to 90% are singletons. Sequenced: peripheral blood. Source of these receptors: an older woman with acute or convalescent COVID-19.

The chain combines TRBV9 with TRBJ2-2; 10 bases are shared with TRBD1. The ends lost 3 bases at V and 0 bases at J; junction bases unmatched: 5. This CDR3 contains 17 residues. Germline CDR1 and CDR2: SGDLS and YYNGEE. The CDR3 DNA is TGTGCCAGCAGCGCAGTCGGGACAGGGGCGAACACCGGGGAGCTGTTTTTT. It codes for CASSAVGTGANTGELFF. Combining the CDR3 with reference TRBV9 and TRBJ2-2 gives the whole variable domain DSGVTQTPKHLITATGQRVTLRCSPRSGDLSVYWYQQSLDQGLQFLIQYYNGEERAKGNILERFSAQQFPDLHSELNLSSLELGDSALYFCASSAVGTGANTGELFFGEGSRLTVL.

The chain employs TRBV28 and TRBJ1-2; no clear D gene. Germline lookup yields CDR1 MDHEN and CDR2 SYDVKM. This CDR3 contains 15 residues. Trimming cost V 4 bases and J 1 base, with 13 bases left between them. This CDR3 reads CASSSLQVRNYGYTF. The CDR3 bases are TGTGCCAGCAGTTCTCTCCAGGTCCGTAACTATGGCTACACCTTC.

The CDR3 DNA sequence: TGCGCCAGCAACCTGGCTAGCGGGGCCACAGATACGCAGTATTTT. Translated, it gives CASNLASGATDTQYF. The chain uses TRBV5-1 and TRBJ2-3, with 9 bases aligning to TRBD2. Trimming at V came to 6 bases and at J to 2 bases, leaving 7 bases not matched to a gene. The CDR3 spans 15 residues. Germline V gives CDR1 SGHRS, CDR2 YFSETQ.

This sequence joins TRBV10-3 and TRBJ2-3, with TRBD2 matching 13 bases. The trim removed 0 bases at V and 4 bases at J, leaving 4 bases unmatched. Germline values: CDR1 ENHRY, CDR2 SYGVKD. This CDR3 has 17 residues. The CDR3 bases are TGTGCCATCAGTGAGTCAGGACTAGCGGGGGCTTCAGATACGCAGTATTTT. It specifies CAISESGLAGASDTQYF.

This clone has a handful of counts. At one end the junction does not follow the germline gene, possibly because of a read error. The chain is built from TRBV7-7 and TRBJ2-5; 7 bases agree with TRBD1. The CDR3 covers 14 residues. Germline V CDR1 and CDR2: SSHAT, FNYEAQ (reference sequence). CDR3 DNA: TGTGCTAGCAGCTCGACAGGGCCCGGGGAGACCCAGTACTTC. Protein sequence: CASSSTGPGETQYF.

The sample holds one count of this clone. The rearrangement links TRBV5-6 to TRBJ1-3, with D hard to call. Trimming left V 4 bases short and J 6 bases short, with 11 bases between. The CDR3 covers 13 residues. Per the germline V gene, CDR1 is SGHDT and CDR2 is YYEEEE. The CDR3 spells CASSPPDLNTIYF. The CDR3 nucleotides read TGTGCCAGCAGCCCCCCGGACTTAAACACCATATATTTT.

J is TRBJ2-2 and V is TRBV10-3, with TRBD1 matching over 8 bases. Germline V gene sequence: CDR1 ENHRY, CDR2 SYGVKD. The CDR3 is 17 amino acids. The ends lost 0 bases at V and 4 bases at J; junction bases unmatched: 7. For the CDR3, the DNA is TGTGCCATCAGTGAGTCTCGTGGGACAGGAGCCACCGGGGAGCTGTTTTTT. This codes for CAISESRGTGATGELFF.

The sample holds a few counts of this clone. The V and J genes are TRBV11-2 and TRBJ1-2, with D possibly TRBD1 on 6 matching bases. The germline gives CDR1 SGHAT, CDR2 FQNNGV. There are 13 residues in the CDR3. The V gene lost 1 base and the J gene lost 8 bases, with 11 bases spanning the gap. CDR3 in amino acids: CASSLASGGGYTF. DNA of the CDR3: TGTGCCAGCAGCTTAGCCTCGGGGGGCGGCTACACCTTC.

The chain combines TRBV6-5 with TRBJ1-5; 10 bases map to TRBD1. Losses at the gene ends were 3 bases for V and 7 bases for J; bases not matched to a gene: 6. The CDR3 contains 15 residues. Germline V gene sequence: CDR1 MNHEY, CDR2 SVGAGI. This chain's CDR3 is CASSYGTGVGQPQHF. The CDR3 DNA follows: TGTGCCAGCAGTTATGGGACAGGGGTCGGACAGCCCCAGCATTTT.

The V call is TRBV5-1, the J call TRBJ2-1; perhaps TRBD1 as D (6 bases). The germline CDR1 and CDR2 sequences are SGHRS and YFSETQ. The CDR3 totals 15 residues. The ends were cut back, 3 bases at V and 6 bases at J, with 16 bases in the middle. The CDR3 sequence is CASSSSGAAGNEQFF. The DNA of the CDR3 is TGCGCCAGCAGCTCATCAGGGGCCGCGGGCAATGAGCAGTTCTTC.

This sequence joins TRBV29-1 and TRBJ2-7, with 10 nucleotides matching TRBD2. V gave up 6 bases and J gave up 5 bases; unmatched junction bases: 4. Germline CDR1 and CDR2: SQVTM and ANQGSEA. The CDR3 sequence is 12 residues long. Here the CDR3 reads CSVKRGGHEQYF. The CDR3 DNA sequence: TGCAGCGTCAAGCGGGGGGGACACGAGCAGTACTTC.

With respect to this clone: Its ends do not fully match the called genes, so a read error is possible. The rearrangement links TRBV2 to TRBJ2-7, with a weak D call TRBD1 (5 bases). Germline V gene lookup returns CDR1 SNHLY and CDR2 FYNNEI. The CDR3 has 14 amino acids. The CDR3 DNA reads TGTGCCAGCAGTGTACTGGCATCAGACAGCCAGACTGCCTTC. This codes for CASSVLASDSQTAF.

V gene TRBV28 combines with J gene TRBJ1-5; TRBD1 might be the D (5 bases). This CDR3 is built from 16 residues. CDR1 and CDR2 from the germline V gene are MDHEN and SYDVKM. The germline V and J ends were trimmed by 2 bases and 7 bases, with 18 bases remaining between them. The CDR3 bases are TGTGCCAGCAGTTTAGCGGGGCCGGGCGGGGACCAGCCCCAGCATTTT. Translation gives CASSLAGPGGDQPQHF.

The chain employs TRBV25-1 and TRBJ2-7; a possible D gene is TRBD2 (6 bases). CDR1 and CDR2 (germline): MGHDK, SYGVNS. The CDR3 loop spans 13 amino acids. The ends were cut back, 10 bases at V and 5 bases at J, with 18 bases in the middle. CDR3 in DNA: TGTGCCATCCGGGACGGAGGGAGGAACGAGCAGTACTTC. Translated: CAIRDGGRNEQYF.

In this sample, this clone turned up once. V gene TRBV3-1 (or the pseudogene TRBV3-2) combines with J gene TRBJ1-2; weak D call: TRBD1 (5 bases). Looked up from germline, CDR1 is LGHDT and CDR2 is YNNKEL (reference sequence). Trimming removed 0 bases at V and 4 bases at J, with 12 bases between. This CDR3 comprises 15 residues. The CDR3, as DNA: TGTGCCAGCAGCCAAGACACAGGCCCCCCCTATGGCTACACCTTC. The encoded protein is CASSQDTGPPYGYTF.

The chain couples TRBV11-3 to TRBJ2-1; 11 bases align to TRBD2. The V gene's germline CDR1 is SGHNT and CDR2 YENEEA. CDR3 length: 19 amino acids. The V and J ends lost 4 bases and 0 bases, in that order; junction bases with no gene match: 11. CDR3 sequence (DNA): TGTGCCAGCAGCTCCAGGACTAGCGGGTTGGGAGTCTCCTACAATGAGCAGTTCTTC. Protein sequence: CASSSRTSGLGVSYNEQFF.

V is TRBV30 and J is TRBJ1-3; D is ambiguous. V shed 0 bases and J shed 0 bases, with 15 bases lying between them. Germline loops: CDR1 GTSNPN, CDR2 SVGIG (reference sequence). The length of the CDR3 is 17 residues. DNA for the CDR3: TGTGCCTGGAGTGTACGTCACAGCCAAAACTCTGGAAACACCATATATTTT. Its translation is CAWSVRHSQNSGNTIYF.

In its sample, this clone was seen a few times. This chain joins TRBV2 and TRBJ1-1; D is possibly TRBD1 (6 bases). The germline V gene has CDR1 SNHLY and CDR2 FYNNEI. CDR3 length: 15 amino acids. Trimming removed 0 bases from V and 1 base from J, with 9 bases in between. CDR3 residues: CASSEAGTSNTEAFF. The CDR3 DNA reads TGTGCCAGCAGTGAAGCAGGGACATCGAACACTGAAGCTTTCTTT.

The chain carries TRBV21-1 and TRBJ2-7; the table calls TRBD2, which could not be checked here. TRBV21-1 is flagged as a pseudogene. The CDR3 is made up of 13 amino acids. CDR3 in DNA: TGTGCCAGCAGCAAGAGGAAAACCTACGAGCAGTACTTC. Translating gives CASSKRKTYEQYF.

The V gene is TRBV30, the J gene TRBJ2-3; D ambiguous. This CDR3 spans 15 amino acids. Between the trimmed V and J ends, which lost 0 bases and 0 bases, there was a span of 10 bases. The germline V gene encodes CDR1 GTSNPN and CDR2 SVGIG (reference sequence). CDR3 region: CAWSVGSRSTDTQYF. In nucleotides, the CDR3 is TGTGCCTGGAGTGTGGGCAGTCGAAGCACAGATACGCAGTATTTT. Drawing the rest from reference TRBV30 and TRBJ2-3, the complete variable domain is SQTIHQWPATLVQPVGSPLSLECTVEGTSNPNLYWYRQAAGRGLQLLFYSVGIGQISSEVPQNLSASRPQDRQFILSSKKLLLSDSGFYLCAWSVGSRSTDTQYFGPGTRLTVL.

This clone was picked up one time. The V and J genes are TRBV2 and TRBJ2-7; unclear D gene. The CDR3 runs 11 residues. Germline CDR1 and CDR2: SNHLY and FYNNEI. Trimming removed 7 bases at V and 2 bases at J, with 6 bases between. The CDR3 nucleotides read TGTGCCAGCACTTCCGCCTACGAGCAGTACTTC. It specifies CASTSAYEQYF.